This TCR beta chain derives from a study of blood T cell repertoires in COVID-19. Study-wide context: T cells, B-cell-depleted T cells, or PBMCs supplied cDNA or gDNA.

The method was immunoSEQ multiplex PCR; TCRdb's version includes in-frame clones alone and lacks a portion of them. The top ten hold 8% to 10% of the sample, which has approximately 110,000 clones, 75% to 85% seen once. This clone was detected once. The sequenced sample consisted of peripheral blood. The receptor comes from a woman aged 70-85 years with acute or convalescent COVID-19.

The CDR3 DNA reads as TGTGCCAGCAGCGTACAGACAGGGGGTTCACCCCTCCACTTT. This encodes CASSVQTGGSPLHF. The chain recombines TRBV9 with TRBJ1-6; 9 positions agree with TRBD1. Trimming cost V 1 base and J 9 bases; bases outside gene matches: 2. Germline V gene sequence: CDR1 SGDLS, CDR2 YYNGEE. CDR3 length equals 14 residues. Looking up the rest from reference TRBV9 and TRBJ1-6 gives the full variable domain: DSGVTQTPKHLITATGQRVTLRCSPRSGDLSVYWYQQSLDQGLQFLIQYYNGEERAKGNILERFSAQQFPDLHSELNLSSLELGDSALYFCASSVQTGGSPLHFGNGTRLTVT.